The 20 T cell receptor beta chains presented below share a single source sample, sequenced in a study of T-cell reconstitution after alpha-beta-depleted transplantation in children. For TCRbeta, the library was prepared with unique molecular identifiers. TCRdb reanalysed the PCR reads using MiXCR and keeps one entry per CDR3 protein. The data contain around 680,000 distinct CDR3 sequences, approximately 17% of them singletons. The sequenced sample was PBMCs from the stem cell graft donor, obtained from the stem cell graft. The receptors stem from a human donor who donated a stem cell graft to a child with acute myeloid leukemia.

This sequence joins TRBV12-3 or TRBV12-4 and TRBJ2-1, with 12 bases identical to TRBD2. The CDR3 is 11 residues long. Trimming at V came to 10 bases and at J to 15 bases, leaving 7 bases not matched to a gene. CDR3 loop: CATGLAGGRFF. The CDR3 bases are TGTGCCACGGGACTAGCGGGTGGGCGGTTCTTC.

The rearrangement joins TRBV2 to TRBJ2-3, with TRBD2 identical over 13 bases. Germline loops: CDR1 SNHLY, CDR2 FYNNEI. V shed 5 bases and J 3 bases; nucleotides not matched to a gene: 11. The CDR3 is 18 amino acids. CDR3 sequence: CASSFSGTGLAGTDTQYF. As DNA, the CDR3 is TGTGCCAGCAGTTTTTCGGGGACGGGACTAGCGGGGACAGATACGCAGTATTTT.

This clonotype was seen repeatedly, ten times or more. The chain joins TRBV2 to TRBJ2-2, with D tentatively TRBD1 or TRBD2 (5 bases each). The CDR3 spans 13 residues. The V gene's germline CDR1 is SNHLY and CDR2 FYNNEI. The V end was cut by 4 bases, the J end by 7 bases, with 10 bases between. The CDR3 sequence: CASSVQGDGELFF. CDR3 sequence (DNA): TGTGCCAGCAGTGTTCAGGGAGACGGGGAGCTGTTTTTT.

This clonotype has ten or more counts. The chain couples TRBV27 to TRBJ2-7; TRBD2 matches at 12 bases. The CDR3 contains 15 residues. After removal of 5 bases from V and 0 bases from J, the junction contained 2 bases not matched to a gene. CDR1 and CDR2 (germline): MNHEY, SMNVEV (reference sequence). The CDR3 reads CASSLAGGTSYEQYV. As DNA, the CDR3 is TGTGCCAGCAGTCTAGCGGGGGGGACCTCCTACGAGCAGTACGTC.

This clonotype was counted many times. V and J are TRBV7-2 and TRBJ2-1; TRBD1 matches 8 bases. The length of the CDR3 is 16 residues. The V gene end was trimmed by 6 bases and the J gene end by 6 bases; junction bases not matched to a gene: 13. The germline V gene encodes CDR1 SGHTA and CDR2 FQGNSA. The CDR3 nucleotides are TGTGCCAGCAGACCTTACCGGGACAGGCCCATCAATGAGCAGTTCTTC. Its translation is CASRPYRDRPINEQFF.

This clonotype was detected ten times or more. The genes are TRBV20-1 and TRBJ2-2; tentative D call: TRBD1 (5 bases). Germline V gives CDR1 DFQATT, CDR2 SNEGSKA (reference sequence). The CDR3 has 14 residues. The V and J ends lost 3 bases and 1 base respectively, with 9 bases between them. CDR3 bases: TGCAGTGCTAGTCTAACAGGGAACACCGGGGAGCTGTTTTTT. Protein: CSASLTGNTGELFF.

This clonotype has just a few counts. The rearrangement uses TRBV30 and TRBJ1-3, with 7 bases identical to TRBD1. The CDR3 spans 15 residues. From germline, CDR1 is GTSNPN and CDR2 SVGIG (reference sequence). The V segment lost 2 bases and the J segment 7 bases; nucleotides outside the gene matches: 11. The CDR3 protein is CAWSKGQLKGNTIYF. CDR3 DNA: TGTGCCTGGAGTAAGGGACAGCTAAAGGGGAACACCATATATTTT.

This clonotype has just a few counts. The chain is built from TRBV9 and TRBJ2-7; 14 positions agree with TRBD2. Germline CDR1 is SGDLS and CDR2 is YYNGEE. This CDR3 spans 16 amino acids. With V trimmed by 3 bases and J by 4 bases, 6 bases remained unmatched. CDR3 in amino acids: CASSGGTSGGPYEQYF. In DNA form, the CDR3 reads TGTGCCAGCAGCGGTGGGACTAGCGGGGGCCCGTACGAGCAGTACTTC.

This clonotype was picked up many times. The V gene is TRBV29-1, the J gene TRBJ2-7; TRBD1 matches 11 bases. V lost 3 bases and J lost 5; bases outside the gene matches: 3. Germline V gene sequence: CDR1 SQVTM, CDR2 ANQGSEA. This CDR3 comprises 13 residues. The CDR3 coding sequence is TGCAGCGTTGAGGGACAGGGGGGGAACGAGCAGTACTTC. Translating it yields CSVEGQGGNEQYF.

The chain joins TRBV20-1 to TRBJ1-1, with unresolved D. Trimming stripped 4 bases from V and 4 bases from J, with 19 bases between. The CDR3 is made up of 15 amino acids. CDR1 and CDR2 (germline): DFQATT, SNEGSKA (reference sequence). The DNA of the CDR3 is TGCAGTGCTAACACTCTGGAACCCGGGGTCACTGAAGCTTTCTTT. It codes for CSANTLEPGVTEAFF.

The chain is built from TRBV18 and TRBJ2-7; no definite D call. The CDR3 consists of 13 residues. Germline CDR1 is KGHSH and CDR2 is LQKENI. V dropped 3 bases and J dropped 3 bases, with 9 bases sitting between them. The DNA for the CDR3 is TGTGCCAGCTCACCTCTAGAAGGCTACGAGCAGTACTTC. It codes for CASSPLEGYEQYF.

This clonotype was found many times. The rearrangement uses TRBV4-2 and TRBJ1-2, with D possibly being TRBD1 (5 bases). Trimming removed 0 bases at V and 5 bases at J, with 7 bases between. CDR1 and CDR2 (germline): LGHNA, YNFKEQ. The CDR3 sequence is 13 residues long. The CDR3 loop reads CASSQDRDYGYTF. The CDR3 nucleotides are TGTGCCAGCAGCCAAGACAGGGATTATGGCTACACCTTC.

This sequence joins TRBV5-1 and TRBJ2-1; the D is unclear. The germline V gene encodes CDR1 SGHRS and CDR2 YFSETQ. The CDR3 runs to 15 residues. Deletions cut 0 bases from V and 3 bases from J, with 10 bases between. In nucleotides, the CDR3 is TGCGCCAGCAGCTTGGGGCAGGATCACTACAATGAGCAGTTCTTC. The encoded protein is CASSLGQDHYNEQFF. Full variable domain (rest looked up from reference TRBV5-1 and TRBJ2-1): KAGVTQTPRYLIKTRGQQVTLSCSPISGHRSVSWYQQTPGQGLQFLFEYFSETQRNKGNFPGRFSGRQFSNSRSEMNVSTLELGDSALYLCASSLGQDHYNEQFFGPGTRLTVL.

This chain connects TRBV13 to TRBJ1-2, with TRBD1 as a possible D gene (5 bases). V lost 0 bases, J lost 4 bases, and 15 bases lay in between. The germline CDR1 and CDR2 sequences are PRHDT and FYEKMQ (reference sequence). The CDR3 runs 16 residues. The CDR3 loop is CASSLGKGTGTYGYTF. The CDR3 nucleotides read TGTGCCAGCAGCTTAGGGAAGGGAACCGGGACCTATGGCTACACCTTC. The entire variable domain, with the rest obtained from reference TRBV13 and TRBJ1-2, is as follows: AAGVIQSPRHLIKEKRETATLKCYPIPRHDTVYWYQQGPGQDPQFLISFYEKMQSDKGSIPDRFSAQQFSDYHSELNMSSLELGDSALYFCASSLGKGTGTYGYTFGSGTRLTVV.

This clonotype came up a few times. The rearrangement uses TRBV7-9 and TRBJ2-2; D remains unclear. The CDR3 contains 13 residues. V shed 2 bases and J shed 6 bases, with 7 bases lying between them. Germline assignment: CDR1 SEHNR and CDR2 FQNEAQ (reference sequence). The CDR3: CASSLSLSGELFF. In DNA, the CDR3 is TGTGCCAGCAGCTTATCTCTGTCCGGGGAGCTGTTTTTT.

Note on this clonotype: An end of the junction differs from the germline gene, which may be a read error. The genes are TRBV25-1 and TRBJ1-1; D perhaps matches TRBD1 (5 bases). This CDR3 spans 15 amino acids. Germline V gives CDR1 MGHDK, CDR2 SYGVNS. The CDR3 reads CAISESGARNTEAFF. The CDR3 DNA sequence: TGTGCCATCAGTGAATCTGGGGCACGGAACACTGAAGCTTTCTTT.

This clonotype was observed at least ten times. DNA for the CDR3: TGCGCCAGCAGCCAAGATAAGTACGGGGCAAGGCCCCAGCATTTT. It is translated as CASSQDKYGARPQHF. The chain combines TRBV4-3 with TRBJ1-5; D may be TRBD1 (5 bases). Germline V CDR1 and CDR2: LGHNA, YSLEER. CDR3 size: 15 residues. V was cut by 0 bases and J by 9 bases, with 15 bases left in between.

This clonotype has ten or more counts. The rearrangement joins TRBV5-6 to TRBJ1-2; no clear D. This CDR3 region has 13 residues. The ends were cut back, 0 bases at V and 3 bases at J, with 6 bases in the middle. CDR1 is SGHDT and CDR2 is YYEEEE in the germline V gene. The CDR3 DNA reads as TGTGCCAGCAGCTTGGCCGGCGACTATGGCTACACCTTC. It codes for CASSLAGDYGYTF. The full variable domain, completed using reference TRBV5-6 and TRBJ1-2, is DAGVTQSPTHLIKTRGQQVTLRCSPKSGHDTVSWYQQALGQGPQFIFQYYEEEERQRGNFPDRFSGHQFPNYSSELNVNALLLGDSALYLCASSLAGDYGYTFGSGTRLTVV.

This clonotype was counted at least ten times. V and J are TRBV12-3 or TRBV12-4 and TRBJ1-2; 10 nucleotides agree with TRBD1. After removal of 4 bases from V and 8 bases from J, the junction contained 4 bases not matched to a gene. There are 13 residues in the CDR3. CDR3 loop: CASSYDRGRGYTF. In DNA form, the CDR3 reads TGTGCCAGCAGTTACGACAGGGGGCGAGGCTACACCTTC.

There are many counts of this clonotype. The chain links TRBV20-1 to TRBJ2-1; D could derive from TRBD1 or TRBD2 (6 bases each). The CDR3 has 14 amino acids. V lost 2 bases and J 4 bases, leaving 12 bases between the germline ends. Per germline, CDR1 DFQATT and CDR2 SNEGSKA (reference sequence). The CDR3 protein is CSARTGARYNEQFF. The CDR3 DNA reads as TGCAGTGCTAGAACGGGGGCACGGTACAATGAGCAGTTCTTC.